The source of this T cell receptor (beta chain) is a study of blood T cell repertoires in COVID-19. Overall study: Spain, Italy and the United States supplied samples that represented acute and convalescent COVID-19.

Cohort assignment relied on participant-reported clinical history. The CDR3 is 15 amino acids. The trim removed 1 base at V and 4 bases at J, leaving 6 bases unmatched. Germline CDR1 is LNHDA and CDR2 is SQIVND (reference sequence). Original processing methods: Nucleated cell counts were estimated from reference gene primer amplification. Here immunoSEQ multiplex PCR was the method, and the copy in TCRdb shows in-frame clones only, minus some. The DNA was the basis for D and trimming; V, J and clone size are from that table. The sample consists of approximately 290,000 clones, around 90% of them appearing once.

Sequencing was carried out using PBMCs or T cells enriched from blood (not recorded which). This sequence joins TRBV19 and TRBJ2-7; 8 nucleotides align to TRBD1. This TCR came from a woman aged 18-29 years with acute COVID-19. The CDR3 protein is CASSIVAGGTYEQYF. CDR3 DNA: TGTGCCAGTAGTATAGTAGCAGGGGGCACGTACGAGCAGTACTTC.